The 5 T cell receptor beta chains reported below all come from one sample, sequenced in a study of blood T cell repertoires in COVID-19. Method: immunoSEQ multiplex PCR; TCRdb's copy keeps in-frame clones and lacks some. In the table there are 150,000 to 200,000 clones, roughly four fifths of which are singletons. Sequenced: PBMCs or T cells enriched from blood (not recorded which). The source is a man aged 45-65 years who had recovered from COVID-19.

The CDR3 DNA reads as TGTGCCAGCTCATTTAGCCGGGGACAGGCGAGAAACACCATATATTTT. The encoded protein is CASSFSRGQARNTIYF. The chain uses TRBV18 and TRBJ1-3; 8 bases agree with TRBD1. V lost 5 bases to trimming and J lost 5 bases; unmatched junction nucleotides: 11. In germline, CDR1 is KGHSH, CDR2 LQKENI. This CDR3 region has 16 residues.

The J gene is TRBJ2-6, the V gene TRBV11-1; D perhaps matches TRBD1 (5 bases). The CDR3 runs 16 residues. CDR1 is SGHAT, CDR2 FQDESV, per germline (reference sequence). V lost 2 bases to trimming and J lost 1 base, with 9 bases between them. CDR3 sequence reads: CASSLYRPSGANVLTF. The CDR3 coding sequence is TGTGCCAGCAGCTTATACAGGCCATCTGGGGCCAACGTCCTGACTTTC.

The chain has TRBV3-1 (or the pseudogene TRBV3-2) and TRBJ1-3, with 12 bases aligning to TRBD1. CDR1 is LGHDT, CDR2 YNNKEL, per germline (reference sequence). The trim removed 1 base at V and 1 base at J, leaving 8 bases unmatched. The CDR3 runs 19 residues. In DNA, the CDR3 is TGTGCCAGCAGCCAAGTTTCCGGGACAGGGGGCTGGTCTGGAAACACCATATATTTT. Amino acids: CASSQVSGTGGWSGNTIYF.

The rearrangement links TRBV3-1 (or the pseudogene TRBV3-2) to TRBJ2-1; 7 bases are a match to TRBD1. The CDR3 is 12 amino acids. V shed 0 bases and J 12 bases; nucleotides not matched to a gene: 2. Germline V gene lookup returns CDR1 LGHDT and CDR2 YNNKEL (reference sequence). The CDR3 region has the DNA TGTGCCAGCAGCCAAGAAGGGGGCGCGCAGTTCTTC. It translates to CASSQEGGAQFF.

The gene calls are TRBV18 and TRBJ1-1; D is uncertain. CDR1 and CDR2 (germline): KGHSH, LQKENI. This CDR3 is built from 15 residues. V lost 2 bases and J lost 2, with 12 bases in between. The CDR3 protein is CASSPIGRGNTEAFF. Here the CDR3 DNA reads TGTGCCAGCTCACCAATTGGACGGGGAAACACTGAAGCTTTCTTT.